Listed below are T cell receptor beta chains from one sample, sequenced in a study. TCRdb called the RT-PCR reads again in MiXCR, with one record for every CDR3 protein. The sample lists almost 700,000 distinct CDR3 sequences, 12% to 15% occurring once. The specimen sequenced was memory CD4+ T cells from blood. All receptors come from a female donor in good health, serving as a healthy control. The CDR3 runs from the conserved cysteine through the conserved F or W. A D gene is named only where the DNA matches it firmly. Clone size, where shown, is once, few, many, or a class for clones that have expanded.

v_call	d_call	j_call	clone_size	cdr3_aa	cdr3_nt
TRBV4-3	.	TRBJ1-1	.	CASSQDRQVLGAGTEAFF	TGCGCCAGCAGCCAAGATCGGCAGGTACTCGGCGCGGGCACTGAAGCTTTCTTT
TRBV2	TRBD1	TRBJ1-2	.	CASSKTYRGRIDYGYTF	TGTGCCAGCAGTAAGACCTACAGGGGGCGTATAGACTATGGCTACACCTTC
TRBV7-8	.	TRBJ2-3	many	CASSLWTGGYTQYF	TGTGCCAGCAGCTTGTGGACTGGGGGGTATACGCAGTATTTT
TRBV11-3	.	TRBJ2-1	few	CASSETGTYNEQFF	TGTGCCAGCAGCGAGACCGGGACCTACAATGAGCAGTTCTTC
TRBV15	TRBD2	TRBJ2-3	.	CATSRESSGRDTQYF	TGTGCCACCAGCAGAGAATCTAGCGGCAGGGATACGCAGTATTTT
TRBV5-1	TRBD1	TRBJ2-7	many	CASSLWDRSYEQYF	TGCGCCAGCAGCTTGTGGGACAGATCCTACGAGCAGTACTTC
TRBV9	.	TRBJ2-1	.	CASSVTNRVWNEQFF	TGTGCCAGCAGCGTAACCAACAGGGTTTGGAATGAGCAGTTCTTC
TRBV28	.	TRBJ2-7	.	CASSLLTYEQYF	TGTGCCAGCTCACTTTTGACTTACGAGCAGTACTTC
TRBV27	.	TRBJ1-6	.	CASSIRRDSVGNSPLHF	TGTGCCAGCAGTATCCGGAGAGACAGCGTAGGTAATTCACCCCTCCACTTT
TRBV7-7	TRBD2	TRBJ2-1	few	CASRMGLAGDEQFF	TGTGCTAGCAGGATGGGACTAGCGGGAGATGAGCAGTTCTTC
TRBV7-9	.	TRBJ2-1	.	CASSWNTDNEQFF	TGTGCCAGCAGCTGGAATACCGACAATGAGCAGTTCTTC
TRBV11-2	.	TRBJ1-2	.	CASSWTTNYGYTF	TGTGCCAGCAGCTGGACTACTAACTATGGCTACACCTTC
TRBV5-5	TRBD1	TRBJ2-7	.	CASSFRDRSVYEQYF	TGTGCCAGCAGCTTCCGGGACAGGTCGGTCTACGAGCAGTACTTC
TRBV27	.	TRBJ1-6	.	CASREQGNSPLHF	TGTGCCAGCAGGGAACAGGGTAATTCACCCCTCCACTTT
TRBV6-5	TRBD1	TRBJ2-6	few	CASTPVPGQGTGANVLTF	TGTGCCAGCACCCCTGTCCCGGGACAGGGAACTGGGGCCAACGTCCTGACTTTC
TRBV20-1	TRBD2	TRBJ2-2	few	CSAQGTSGYTGELFF	TGCAGTGCTCAAGGGACTAGCGGGTACACCGGGGAGCTGTTTTTT
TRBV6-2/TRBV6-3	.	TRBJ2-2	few	CASSYYEFIGNTGELFF	TGTGCCAGCAGTTACTATGAGTTTATTGGGAACACCGGGGAGCTGTTTTTT
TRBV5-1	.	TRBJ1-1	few	CASSLVPGGGTEAFF	TGCGCCAGCAGCTTGGTCCCTGGGGGAGGCACTGAAGCTTTCTTT
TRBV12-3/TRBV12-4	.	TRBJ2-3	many	CASSLITTDTQYF	TGTGCCAGCAGTTTAATTACCACAGATACGCAGTATTTT
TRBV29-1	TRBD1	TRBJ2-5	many	CSVDPGTGLLVETQYF	TGCAGCGTTGACCCCGGGACAGGGCTACTCGTAGAGACCCAGTACTTC
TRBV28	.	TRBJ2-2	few	CASRLLSGVGELFF	TGTGCCAGCAGGCTCCTATCGGGCGTCGGGGAGCTGTTTTTT
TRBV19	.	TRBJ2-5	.	CASSIQGWSETQYF	TGTGCCAGTAGTATCCAGGGGTGGTCGGAGACCCAGTACTTC
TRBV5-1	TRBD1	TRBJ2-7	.	CASSPNTGGAENEQYF	TGCGCCAGCAGCCCTAATACAGGGGGCGCAGAGAACGAGCAGTACTTC
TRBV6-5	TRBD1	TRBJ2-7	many	CASKGGQSYEQYF	TGTGCCAGCAAAGGGGGACAGTCCTACGAGCAGTACTTC
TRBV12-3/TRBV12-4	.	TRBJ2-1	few	CASSPYGGIRGNEQFF	TGTGCCAGCAGTCCATACGGCGGGATAAGGGGGAATGAGCAGTTCTTC
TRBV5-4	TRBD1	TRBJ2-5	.	CASRTDRGGETQYF	TGTGCCAGCAGAACGGACAGGGGGGGAGAGACCCAGTACTTC
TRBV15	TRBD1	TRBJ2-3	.	CATQTGTTDTQYF	TGTGCCACGCAGACAGGGACCACAGATACGCAGTATTTT
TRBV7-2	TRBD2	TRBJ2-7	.	CASSFFSGSGGEQYF	TGTGCCAGCAGCTTTTTTTCTGGTAGCGGGGGAGAGCAGTACTTC
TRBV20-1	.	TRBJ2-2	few	CSASGGQSTGELFF	TGCAGTGCTAGCGGGGGACAGAGCACCGGGGAGCTGTTTTTT
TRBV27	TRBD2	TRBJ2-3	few	CASSLSAGGADTQYF	TGTGCCAGCAGTTTATCAGCGGGAGGCGCAGATACGCAGTATTTT
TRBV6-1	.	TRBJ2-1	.	CASSGQKTSREQFF	TGTGCCAGCAGCGGACAGAAAACCAGTCGCGAGCAGTTCTTC
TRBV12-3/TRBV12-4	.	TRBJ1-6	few	CASSVFTGSGSPLHF	TGTGCCAGCAGTGTTTTCACAGGGAGCGGATCACCCCTCCACTTT
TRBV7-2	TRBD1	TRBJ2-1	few	CASSSTGPNEQFF	TGTGCCAGCAGCTCGACAGGGCCCAATGAGCAGTTCTTC
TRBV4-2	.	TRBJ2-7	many	CASSQGGARTYEQYF	TGTGCCAGCAGCCAAGGAGGAGCTAGAACCTACGAGCAGTACTTC
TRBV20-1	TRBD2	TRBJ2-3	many	CSATTSGRTDTQYF	TGCAGTGCAACGACTAGCGGGCGCACAGATACGCAGTATTTT
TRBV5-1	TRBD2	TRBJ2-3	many	CASSSELARTGDTQYF	TGCGCCAGCAGCTCCGAACTAGCGCGAACGGGAGATACGCAGTATTTT
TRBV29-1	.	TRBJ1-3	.	CSVGDTGNTIYF	TGCAGCGTTGGGGACACTGGAAACACCATATATTTT
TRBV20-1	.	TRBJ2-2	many	CSARAGQLTGELFF	TGCAGTGCTAGAGCTGGACAGCTCACCGGGGAGCTGTTTTTT
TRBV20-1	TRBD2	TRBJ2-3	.	CSARGERAVGRIVTQYF	TGCAGTGCTAGAGGGGAACGTGCTGTCGGGAGGATCGTCACGCAGTATTTT
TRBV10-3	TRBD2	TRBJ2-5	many	CAISSGSDQETQYF	TGTGCCATCAGTAGCGGGAGTGATCAAGAGACCCAGTACTTC
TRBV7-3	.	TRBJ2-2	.	CTSSSGQLVSGGELFF	TGTACCAGCAGTTCAGGTCAACTAGTCTCTGGCGGGGAGCTGTTTTTT
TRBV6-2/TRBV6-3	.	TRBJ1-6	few	CASSFRGQSSYNSPLHF	TGTGCCAGCAGCTTTAGGGGCCAGAGCTCCTATAATTCACCCCTCCACTTT
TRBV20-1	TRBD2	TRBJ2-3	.	CSARDPSGRHDVDTQYF	TGCAGTGCTAGAGATCCTAGCGGGAGGCACGACGTGGATACGCAGTATTTT
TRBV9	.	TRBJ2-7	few	CASSTTAFTYEQYF	TGTGCCAGCAGCACGACAGCATTTACCTACGAGCAGTACTTC
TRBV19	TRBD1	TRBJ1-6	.	CASSIKQGTATLHF	TGTGCCAGTAGTATAAAACAGGGGACGGCCACCCTCCACTTT